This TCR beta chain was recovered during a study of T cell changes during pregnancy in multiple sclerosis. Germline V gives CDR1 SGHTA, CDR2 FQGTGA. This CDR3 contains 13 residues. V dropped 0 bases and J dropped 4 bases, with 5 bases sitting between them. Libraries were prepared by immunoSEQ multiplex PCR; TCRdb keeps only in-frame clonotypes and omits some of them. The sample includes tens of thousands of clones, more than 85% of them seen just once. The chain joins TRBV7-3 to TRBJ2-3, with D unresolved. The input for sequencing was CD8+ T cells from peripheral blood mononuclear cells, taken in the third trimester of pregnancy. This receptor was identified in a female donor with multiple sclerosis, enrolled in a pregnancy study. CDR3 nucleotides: TGTGCCAGCAGCTTAACGTCCGCAGATACGCAGTATTTT. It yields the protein CASSLTSADTQYF.